A selection of T cell receptor beta chains follows, all from one sample in a study of blood T cell repertoires in COVID-19. Libraries were prepared by immunoSEQ multiplex PCR; TCRdb keeps only in-frame clonotypes and omits some of them. Of roughly 86,000 clones in the sample, 86% were seen once. The sample taken for sequencing was peripheral blood. The receptors here all came from a man aged 45-65 years with active or convalescent COVID-19. Both conserved end residues are trimmed from each CDR3. Each record gives: V gene, CDR3 length, J gene, CDR3 protein.

v_gene: TRBV7-2
len: 16
j_gene: TRBJ2-4
CDR3aa: ASSGPGQGKLAKNIQY

v_gene: TRBV9
len: 14
j_gene: TRBJ2-7
CDR3aa: ASSVRVGREAFRQY

v_gene: TRBV6-4
len: 13
j_gene: TRBJ2-6
CDR3aa: ASRPDISGANVLT

v_gene: TRBV3-1/TRBV3-2
len: 14
j_gene: TRBJ1-2
CDR3aa: ASSQAVRQGSFGYT

v_gene: TRBV5-1
len: 12
j_gene: TRBJ1-2
CDR3aa: ASSLDRGGDGYT

v_gene: TRBV3-1/TRBV3-2
len: 11
j_gene: TRBJ1-1
CDR3aa: ASSHLHDTEAF

v_gene: TRBV24-1
len: 12
j_gene: TRBJ1-2
CDR3aa: ATSGPGQGRGYT

v_gene: TRBV12-3/TRBV12-4
len: 9
j_gene: TRBJ2-7
CDR3aa: ATAKGYEQY

v_gene: TRBV3-1/TRBV3-2
len: 11
j_gene: TRBJ2-1
CDR3aa: ASSPRRELEQF

v_gene: TRBV5-8
len: 14
j_gene: TRBJ2-6
CDR3aa: ASSAGRDSGANVLT

v_gene: TRBV5-1
len: 12
j_gene: TRBJ1-5
CDR3aa: ASSWTGGSQPQH

v_gene: TRBV19
len: 11
j_gene: TRBJ2-2
CDR3aa: ASRQGGTGELF

v_gene: TRBV2
len: 13
j_gene: TRBJ1-5
CDR3aa: ASSRQGLDNQPQH

v_gene: TRBV30
len: 12
j_gene: TRBJ1-2
CDR3aa: AWSAGGGNYGYT

v_gene: TRBV5-6
len: 10
j_gene: TRBJ2-1
CDR3aa: ASIDRGSQQF

v_gene: TRBV6-4
len: 15
j_gene: TRBJ1-1
CDR3aa: ASSDNDKGLMNTEAF

v_gene: TRBV5-6
len: 12
j_gene: TRBJ1-1
CDR3aa: ASSLGGVGTEAF

v_gene: TRBV7-2
len: 12
j_gene: TRBJ2-7
CDR3aa: ASSLGQGSHEQY

v_gene: TRBV20-1
len: 8
j_gene: TRBJ2-7
CDR3aa: SLGTYEQY

v_gene: TRBV5-4
len: 11
j_gene: TRBJ2-7
CDR3aa: ASSLGTDYEQY

v_gene: TRBV28
len: 13
j_gene: TRBJ2-4
CDR3aa: ASSLSGLAKNIQY

v_gene: TRBV11-2
len: 12
j_gene: TRBJ1-1
CDR3aa: ASSHGQGNTEAF

v_gene: TRBV7-9
len: 13
j_gene: TRBJ2-5
CDR3aa: ASSPDRVIGETQY

v_gene: TRBV28
len: 11
j_gene: TRBJ1-5
CDR3aa: ASRGDRGQPQH

v_gene: TRBV29-1
len: 11
j_gene: TRBJ2-2
CDR3aa: SVTRQGEGELF